This TCR beta chain was recorded in a study of cytomegalovirus exposure and HLA in healthy donors (dated by TCRdb to the late 2010s). Study-wide context: According to an earlier analysis of 550 to 700 of the donors, 200 million or so T cells yielded 120 million or so unique TCR beta sequences and more than 250 Gb of sequence data. On average, roughly 250,000 unique TCR beta nucleotide sequences were sequenced per donor among about 400 genotyped donors of the cohort, with roughly a sixth of those sequences being non-productive. The study used immunosequencing to profile the T cell repertoires of approximately 630 subjects and linked those repertoires to cytomegalovirus serostatus. To study patterns of TCR occurrence, a later analysis re-analyzed previously published TCR beta repertoires from just over 650 donors and added high-resolution HLA genotyping. Typing coverage varied by locus: roughly 629-630 donors for A, B, C, DRB1 and DQB1; approximately 520 for DQA1; around 610 for DPA1; under 490 for DPB1. The genetic ancestry cluster associated with self-reported Caucasian donors included roughly 84% of the roughly 400 genotyped donors. Both class I and class II loci were covered by HLA typing, at four-digit resolution. An earlier analysis of 587 of the donors used high-throughput TCR beta sequencing to judge whether each TCR beta V gene segment behaved as functional or pseudogenic. Donor age, sex, ethnicity and CMV serostatus were collected together with the repertoire data. Four to six DR-DQ haplotypes were handled as single units for association and clustering, since linkage in the cohort was strong. Approximately 300 gigabases of sequencing data and about 92 million unique TCR sequences made up an early release that covered around 640 HLA-typed donors. The study combined high-throughput TCR immunosequencing, statistical association of individual TCRs with disease status, and machine learning to predict cytomegalovirus infection status. All discovery cohort repertoires had been generated on a single sequencing platform. Rather than using new phenotypic data, the later analysis identified candidate immune exposures from TCR beta sequences and from how often those sequences occurred across donors. Genome-wide SNP genotypes for about 60% of the roughly 670 donors were used in a later genetic analysis, which treated that subset as a discovery cohort. The study aimed to test whether cataloging public T cell receptors could reveal signatures of past pathogen exposure. In addition to the first cohort of 650 to 750 subjects, a separate validation cohort of approximately 130 different subjects was used.

A word on this clone: The antigen this receptor binds is unknown. The input lacks base qualities; no much larger clone sits a single base away.

Spanning cysteine to phenylalanine, the CDR3 consists of 16 amino acids. The only DNA kept is the CDR3, 48 bases in frame from the first base. Per the germline V gene (reference sequence), MNHEY is the CDR1 and SMNVEV is the CDR2. From V the trimming removes 2 bases and from J it removes 2 bases, while the gene matches leave 7 bases of the junction unaccounted for. Study-level results and caveats: Several of the top co-occurrence clusters appeared to be linked to parvovirus B19, influenza, CMV and Epstein-Barr virus, according to a later analysis. A later genetic analysis associated a missense DCLRE1C variant with V-gene and J-gene trimming of TCR beta chains, and an independent cohort replicated the association. When HLA alleles, especially DR and DQ, strongly co-occurred, attributing TCR associations to individual alleles was difficult. Because some donors lacked HLA typing at each locus, the association tests relied only on the typed subset. The study gave a list of 150 to 200 TCR beta chains associated with cytomegalovirus. For the cohort, immune exposure information was limited to CMV serostatus. Because the 87-base-pair reads could not distinguish some IMGT-functional V segments, including TRBV6-2 and TRBV6-3, those segments were excluded. Cytomegalovirus status was reported to be diagnosed by the classifier with high specificity and sensitivity in both the original and validation cohorts. A cluster of highly shared sequence variants was judged likely to be a technical artifact of the sequencing pipeline. In a later analysis, HLA-associated TCR beta chains were found to be more clonally expanded and to have lower generation probabilities than equally common non-associated chains. In this cohort, only TCR beta chains were sequenced, and detectable features were limited by the absence of alpha or paired-chain data. The authors suggested that the approach could potentially be generalized to other disease states and immunological phenotypes. A further reported finding was that TCR beta sequences accurately predicted the HLA-A and HLA-B alleles for most subjects in the first cohort. In a later analysis, most CMV-associated TCR beta chains were found to appear HLA-restricted, with HLA associations seemingly driven largely by CMV exposure. Broadly in line with IMGT annotations, most TCR beta V segments showed up in productive rearrangements about 87% or about 30% of the time in an earlier analysis of under 700 of the donors. Linkage disequilibrium might explain the correlated functional status among segregating V segments, but an unknown experimental factor could not be excluded. A few of the identified cytomegalovirus-associated TCR beta chains were confirmed in vitro to be specific for cytomegalovirus antigens. In a later analysis, TCR association rates were found to vary across HLA loci, with the most associated TCRs seen for DRB1 alleles and the fewest for HLA-C alleles. The earlier analysis of approximately 560 of the donors excluded roughly 17 rarely observed V segments, including chromosome 9 orphons, because counts were too low. A later analysis associated around 16,000 TCR beta sequences with specific HLA alleles at a false discovery rate of 0.05. According to a later genetic analysis, donors in an Asian-associated ancestry cluster had fewer N-insertions in productive TCRs than the roughly 670-donor mean. The presence/absence analyses assumed that sequencing depth was roughly uniform across donors, and that assumption may not be true. Across donors, most TCR sequences were observed very rarely, whereas some public TCRs were present in many individuals.

The method was the immunoSEQ multiplex PCR assay. A mixture of 60 forward primers for TCR Vbeta segments and 13 reverse primers for TCR Jbeta segments was used in the multiplex PCR. The CDR3 region of rearranged TCR beta genes was amplified from genomic DNA with a multiplex PCR assay. Amplified TCR beta libraries were sequenced as 87-base-pair reads on the Illumina HiSeq System. The authors' pipeline ran thus. Across the 670 or so repertoires, a later analysis counted 78 million or so unique TCR beta chains, 8.5 million to 12 million of which were shared by at least two donors. To remove PCR and sequencing errors, raw reads were error-corrected and collapsed into unique sequences using a nearest-neighbor algorithm that merged closely related sequences. V, D and J gene segments were assigned by aligning CDR3 sequences to IMGT reference sequences. For a sequence to be retained, at least a six-nucleotide match to both a V gene segment and a J gene segment was required. Rearrangements were called productive when the CDR3 lacked stop codons and stayed in frame with V and J; all others were non-productive. Following IMGT convention, CDR3 was defined as the stretch from the second conserved V-encoded cysteine up to the conserved J-encoded phenylalanine. Sequences without an unambiguous match to a single V gene segment were excluded from the earlier analysis of about 600 of the donors. In an earlier analysis of a few hundred of the donors, V segments were called functional above 56.7% productive rearrangements and were called segregating when the between-donor standard deviation exceeded 5%. A statistical classification framework was developed to diagnose cytomegalovirus status using the catalog of TCR beta chain sequences. A later analysis assigned V and J genes by comparing TCR nucleotide sequences with IMGT/GENE-DB human TR gene sequences. In a later analysis, CDR3 sequences and most-parsimonious VDJ recombination scenarios were assigned using the TCRdist pipeline. In a later analysis, each TCR beta chain was defined by its CDR3 amino acid sequence together with its V-gene family, and reads without a unique V-gene family were excluded. To address suspected cross-contamination and a sequencing artifact, a later analysis removed approximately 590 highly shared, low-generation-probability nucleotide sequences. In a later analysis, a clonal expansion index was calculated for each public chain from normalized within-repertoire ranks of inferred template counts. In a later analysis, generation probabilities were computed using a VDJ recombination model fitted to out-of-frame rearrangements, and the results were checked against IGoR. A later analysis scored TCR-TCR, TCR-HLA and TCR-CMV co-occurrence with hypergeometric tests, applying a repertoire-size bias correction to TCR pairs. A later analysis estimated false discovery rates by permuting HLA or CMV assignments 20 times. In a later analysis, co-occurring TCRs were grouped using DBSCAN, with TCRdist sequence similarity added in when clustering inside HLA-allele-positive subsets. Repertoires with fewer than 30,000 or more than 120,000 public chains were left out of co-occurrence clustering, as were five repertoires with anomalous nucleotide sharing. As stored in TCRdb, this immuneACCESS dataset retains in-frame rearrangements with V and J assigned. A fraction of the clones does not appear; measured against another copy, unresolved V genes explain less than half of the discrepancy, and the remainder lacks a known reason. V, J and clone size were drawn from that table, and D and trimming were deduced from the DNA. The sample profile shows under 200,000 clones; around 80% of them were found once. The top ten clones comprise 1.5% to 2% of the sample.

The cohort consisted of fewer than 700 healthy bone marrow donors. At the time of sampling, all cohort members were nominally healthy, though unrecorded immune exposures were likely present. The donor tested CMV seronegative and was one of the 352 seronegative cohort members. A peripheral blood sample was provided by each donor, and peripheral blood mononuclear cells were used for TCR beta sequencing. Genomic DNA extraction from the blood cell samples was performed with the Qiagen DNeasy Blood Extraction Kit. The sample comprised PBMCs. Recombination connected TRBV27 to TRBJ2-7, and TRBD2 matches 9 of the central bases. The source is a young man in good health and CMV-seronegative. The CDR3: CASSLTPSGGTYEQYF. In nucleotides, the sequence is TGTGCCAGCAGTTTAACCCCCAGCGGGGGGACCTACGAGCAGTACTTC.